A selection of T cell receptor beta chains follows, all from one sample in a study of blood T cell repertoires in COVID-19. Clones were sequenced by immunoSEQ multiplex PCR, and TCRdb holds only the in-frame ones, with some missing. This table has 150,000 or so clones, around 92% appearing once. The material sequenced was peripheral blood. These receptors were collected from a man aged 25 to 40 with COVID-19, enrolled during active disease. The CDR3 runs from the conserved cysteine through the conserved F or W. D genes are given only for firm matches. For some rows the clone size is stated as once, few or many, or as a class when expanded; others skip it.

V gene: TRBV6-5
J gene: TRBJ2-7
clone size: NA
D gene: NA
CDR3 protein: CASSYQETGINEQYF
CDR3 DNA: TGTGCCAGCAGTTACCAAGAAACGGGGATCAACGAGCAGTACTTC

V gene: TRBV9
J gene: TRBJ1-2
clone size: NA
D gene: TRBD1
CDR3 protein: CASSILGQANYGYTF
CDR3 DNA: TGTGCCAGCAGTATCCTAGGACAGGCCAACTATGGCTACACCTTC

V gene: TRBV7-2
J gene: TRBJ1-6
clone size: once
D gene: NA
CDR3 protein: CASRSGGQRNSPLHF
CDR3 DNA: TGTGCCAGCAGATCCGGGGGGCAGAGAAATTCACCCCTCCACTTT

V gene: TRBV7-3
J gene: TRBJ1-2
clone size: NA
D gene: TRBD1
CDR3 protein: CASSPTPTGDYGYTF
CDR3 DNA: TGTGCCAGCAGCCCGACACCGACAGGGGACTATGGCTACACCTTC

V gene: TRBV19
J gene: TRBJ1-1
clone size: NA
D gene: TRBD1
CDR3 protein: CASSARGRIAEAFF
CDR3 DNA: TGTGCCAGTAGTGCAAGGGGGCGAATCGCTGAAGCTTTCTTT

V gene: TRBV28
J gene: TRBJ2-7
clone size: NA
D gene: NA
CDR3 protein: CASKTDPYEQYF
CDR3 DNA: TGTGCCAGCAAGACAGATCCCTACGAGCAGTACTTC

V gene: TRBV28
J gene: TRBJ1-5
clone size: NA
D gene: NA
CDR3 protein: CASGSGNSNQPQHF
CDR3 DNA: TGTGCCAGCGGCTCAGGAAACAGCAATCAGCCCCAGCATTTT

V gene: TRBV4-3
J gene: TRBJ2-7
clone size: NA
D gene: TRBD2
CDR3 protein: CASSQDLAGGQYEQYF
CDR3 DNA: TGCGCCAGCAGCCAAGATCTTGCGGGGGGCCAATACGAGCAGTACTTC

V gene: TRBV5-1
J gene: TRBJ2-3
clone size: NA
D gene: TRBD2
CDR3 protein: CASSPRRTSGGASDTQYF
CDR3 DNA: TGCGCCAGCAGTCCACGCCGAACTAGCGGGGGGGCTTCAGATACGCAGTATTTT

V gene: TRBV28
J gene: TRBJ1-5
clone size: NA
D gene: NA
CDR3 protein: CASSSPGGAQPQHF
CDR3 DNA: TGTGCCAGCAGTTCACCGGGGGGGGCACAGCCCCAGCATTTT

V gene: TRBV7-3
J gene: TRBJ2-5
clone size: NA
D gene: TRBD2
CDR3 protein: CASSSNGRAGETQYF
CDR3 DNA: TGTGCCAGCAGCTCAAACGGGAGGGCCGGAGAGACCCAGTACTTC

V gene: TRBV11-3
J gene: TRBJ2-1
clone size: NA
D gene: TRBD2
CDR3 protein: CASSPGLGRSNEQFF
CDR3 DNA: TGTGCCAGCAGTCCGGGACTAGGCCGCTCTAATGAGCAGTTCTTC

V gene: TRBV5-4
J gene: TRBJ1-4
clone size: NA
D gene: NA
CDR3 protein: CASSLKGGPNEKLFF
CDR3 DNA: TGTGCCAGCAGCCTGAAGGGCGGGCCTAATGAAAAACTGTTTTTT

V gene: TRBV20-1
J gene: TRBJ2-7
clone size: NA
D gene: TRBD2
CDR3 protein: CSASDGLAGGYEQYF
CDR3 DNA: TGCAGTGCTAGTGATGGACTAGCGGGAGGGTACGAGCAGTACTTC

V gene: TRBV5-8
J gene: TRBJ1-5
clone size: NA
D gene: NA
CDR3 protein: CASSSGGTVNQPQHF
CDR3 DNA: TGTGCCAGCAGCTCGGGCGGGACGGTTAATCAGCCCCAGCATTTT

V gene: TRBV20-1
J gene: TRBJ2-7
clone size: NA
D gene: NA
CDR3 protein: CSASPGSGPNYEQYF
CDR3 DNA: TGCAGTGCTAGTCCGGGATCAGGTCCTAATTACGAGCAGTACTTC

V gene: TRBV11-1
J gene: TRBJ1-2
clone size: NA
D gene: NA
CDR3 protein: CASSLGQGGYGYTF
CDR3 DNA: TGTGCCAGCAGCTTGGGCCAGGGCGGCTATGGCTACACCTTC

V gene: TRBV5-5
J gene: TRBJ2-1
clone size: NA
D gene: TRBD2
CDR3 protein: CASSPGLAGGGLRHNEQFF
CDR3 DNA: TGTGCCAGCAGCCCGGGCCTGGCGGGAGGGGGTTTAAGACACAATGAGCAGTTCTTC

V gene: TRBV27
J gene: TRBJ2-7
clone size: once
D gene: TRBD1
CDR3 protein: CASSSGQGLSYEQYF
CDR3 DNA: TGTGCCAGCAGCTCGGGACAGGGCCTCTCCTACGAGCAGTACTTC

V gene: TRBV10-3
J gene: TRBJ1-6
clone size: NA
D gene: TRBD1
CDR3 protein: CAISESEFRGYSPLHF
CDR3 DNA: TGTGCCATCAGTGAGTCGGAATTCAGGGGGTATTCACCCCTCCACTTT

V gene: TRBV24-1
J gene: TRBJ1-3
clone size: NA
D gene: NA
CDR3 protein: CATSERDESLNTIYF
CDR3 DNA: TGTGCCACCAGTGAGCGGGACGAATCGCTAAACACCATATATTTT

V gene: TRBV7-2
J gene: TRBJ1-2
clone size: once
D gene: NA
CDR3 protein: CASSSAGLGGYTF
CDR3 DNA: TGTGCCAGCAGCTCCGCGGGGTTGGGGGGCTACACCTTC

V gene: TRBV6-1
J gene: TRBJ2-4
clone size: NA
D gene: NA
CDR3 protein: CASSEVIENIQYF
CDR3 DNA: TGTGCCAGCAGTGAAGTGATAGAAAACATTCAGTACTTC

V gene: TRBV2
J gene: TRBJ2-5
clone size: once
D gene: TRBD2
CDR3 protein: CASGGLAGVETQYF
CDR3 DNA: TGTGCCAGCGGGGGACTAGCGGGGGTTGAGACCCAGTACTTC

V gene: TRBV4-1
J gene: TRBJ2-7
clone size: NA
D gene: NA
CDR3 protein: CASSQVEGSGYEQYF
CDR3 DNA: TGCGCCAGCAGCCAAGTGGAGGGGTCCGGCTACGAGCAGTACTTC

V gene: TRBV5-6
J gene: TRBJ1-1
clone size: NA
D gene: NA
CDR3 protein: CASSLGPRTEAFF
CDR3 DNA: TGTGCCAGCAGCTTGGGCCCGAGGACTGAAGCTTTCTTT

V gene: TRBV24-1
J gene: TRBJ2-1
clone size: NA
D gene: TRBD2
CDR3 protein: CATSALTSGIDGEQFF
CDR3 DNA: TGTGCCACCAGTGCCTTGACTAGCGGGATTGATGGTGAGCAGTTCTTC

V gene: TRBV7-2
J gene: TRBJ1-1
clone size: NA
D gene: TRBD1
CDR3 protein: CASSAKQGHFTEAFF
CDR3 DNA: TGTGCCAGCAGCGCAAAACAGGGGCATTTCACTGAAGCTTTCTTT

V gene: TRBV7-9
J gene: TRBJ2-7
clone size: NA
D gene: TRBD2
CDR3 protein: CASSLTRVGSGTSSYEQYF
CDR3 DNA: TGTGCCAGCAGCTTAACCCGTGTGGGTAGCGGGACCTCCTCCTACGAGCAGTACTTC

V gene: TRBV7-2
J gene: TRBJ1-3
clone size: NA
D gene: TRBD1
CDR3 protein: CASSLAGTATGNTIYF
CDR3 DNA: TGTGCCAGCAGCTTAGCGGGGACAGCCACTGGAAACACCATATATTTT

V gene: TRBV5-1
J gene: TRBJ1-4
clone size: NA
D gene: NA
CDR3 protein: CASSLGSFGPGAGEKLFF
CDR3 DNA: TGCGCCAGCAGCTTGGGATCGTTCGGACCCGGGGCGGGGGAAAAACTGTTTTTT

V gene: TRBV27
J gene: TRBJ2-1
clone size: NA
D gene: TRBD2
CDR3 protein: CASSPTSGAYNEQFF
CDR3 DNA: TGTGCCAGCAGTCCGACTAGCGGGGCCTACAATGAGCAGTTCTTC

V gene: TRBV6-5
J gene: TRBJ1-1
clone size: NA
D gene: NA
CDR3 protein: CASRSGRNTEAFF
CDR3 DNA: TGTGCCAGCAGGAGCGGTAGGAACACTGAAGCTTTCTTT

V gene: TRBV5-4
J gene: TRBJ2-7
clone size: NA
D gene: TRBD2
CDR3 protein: CAIHGGEGYTSYEQYF
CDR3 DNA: TGTGCTATCCATGGAGGGGAGGGATATACATCCTACGAGCAGTACTTC

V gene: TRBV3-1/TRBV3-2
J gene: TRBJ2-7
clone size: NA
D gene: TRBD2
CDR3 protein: CASSQGYGTSLHEQYF
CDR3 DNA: TGTGCCAGCAGCCAAGGATACGGGACTAGCCTTCACGAGCAGTACTTC